The present entry profiles one T cell receptor (beta chain) with its context. This clonotype was seen ten or more times. Its antigen is currently not known. No much larger clone is present one base from it, and per-base qualities are unavailable. The CDR3 holds 12 amino acids from the cysteine to the phenylalanine. Here the CDR3 DNA is all that survives: 36 bases in frame from base 1. For CDR1 and CDR2, the germline V gene lists KGHSH and LQKENI. Trimming at the junction amounts to 2 bases on V and 4 bases on J, and the germline ends lie 5 bases apart. This record belongs to a study of early T cells in non-severe SARS-CoV-2 infection (TCRdb year 2021). Broadly, across the study: Because TCR sequencing relied on bulk RNA taken from unsorted whole blood, pairing of alpha and beta chains was not possible. General conclusions and limits of the study: Matching against VDJdb was skewed toward anti-spike CD8 responses, likely underestimated virus-specific expansions, and missed private and CD4 specificities.

The library was built by means of 5' RACE. Instrument used: NextSeq 500. Unique molecular identifiers were attached to individual cDNA molecules in the TCR library protocol so that sequencing error and PCR bias could be corrected. TCR alpha and beta chains were both sequenced, and the abundances of alpha and beta sequences in each sample were closely correlated with each other. Processing in the source paper ran as follows. Decombinator V4 was used to annotate TCR sequences for V gene, J gene and CDR3. TCRs were defined as expanded if a significant change between any two time points was detected under a Poisson model with p below 0.0001. TCR abundances were normalised to the total number of TCRs sequenced per sample and were expressed as counts per million. TRAV1-2 paired with TRAJ12, TRAJ20 or TRAJ33 defined MAIT TCRs, while TRAV10 paired with TRAJ18 defined iNKT TCRs. A search of VDJdb, accessed on 1 November 2021, was run for TCRs annotated to CMV, EBV and SARS-CoV-2, with TCRs annotated for multiple antigens excluded. TCRdb reworked the public reads: Q25 trimming with fastp, MiXCR clone assembly, productive beta chains retained. Rows matching on CDR3 protein sequence are summarized as one entry with the most common DNA and genes. The V and J calls were determined by TCRdb, not by the authors. The sample records roughly 70,000 distinct CDR3 sequences, around 12% of which are singletons. The top ten clones comprise roughly 1.3% of the sample.

Set within a cohort of healthcare workers in London, UK, this nested case-control study involved weekly PCR testing of nasopharyngeal swabs along with blood sampling. Healthcare workers were enrolled in the week of the UK lockdown, from 23 to 31 March 2020, and were followed every week for up to roughly 16 weeks. The source material was whole blood. The chain uses TRBV18 and TRBJ1-1; the D segment cannot be called with confidence. The TCR sequence derives from an adult who was a healthcare worker with PCR-confirmed SARS-CoV-2 infection or an uninfected control (not recorded which). CDR3 reads: CASSPGSTEAFF. The sequenced DNA is TGTGCCAGCTCACCAGGGAGCACTGAAGCTTTCTTT.